The entry below gives a single T cell receptor (beta chain) sequence along with its context. What it binds is not known. These data originate in a study of cytomegalovirus exposure and HLA in healthy donors. Regarding the study as a whole: 16,951 TCR beta sequences were associated with HLA alleles at 0.05 false discovery rate in a later analysis.

In germline, CDR1 is SGHTA, CDR2 FQGNSA. The germline V and J ends were trimmed by 4 bases and 5 bases, with 15 bases remaining between them. This CDR3 is built from 14 residues. The PCR made use of 60 Vbeta and 13 Jbeta primers. Profiled with immunoSEQ multiplex PCR; TCRdb holds only in-frame clones, not every one. The data contain around 150,000 clones, approximately 87% of them singletons. Sample: PBMCs. This TCR was sampled from a man between 40 and 49 years old in good health and CMV-seronegative. V gene TRBV7-2 combines with J gene TRBJ2-7; weak D call: TRBD2 (7 bases). This chain's CDR3 is CASSSGRGNDEQYF. CDR3 DNA sequence: TGTGCCAGCAGCTCGGGGAGGGGGAACGACGAGCAGTACTTC.